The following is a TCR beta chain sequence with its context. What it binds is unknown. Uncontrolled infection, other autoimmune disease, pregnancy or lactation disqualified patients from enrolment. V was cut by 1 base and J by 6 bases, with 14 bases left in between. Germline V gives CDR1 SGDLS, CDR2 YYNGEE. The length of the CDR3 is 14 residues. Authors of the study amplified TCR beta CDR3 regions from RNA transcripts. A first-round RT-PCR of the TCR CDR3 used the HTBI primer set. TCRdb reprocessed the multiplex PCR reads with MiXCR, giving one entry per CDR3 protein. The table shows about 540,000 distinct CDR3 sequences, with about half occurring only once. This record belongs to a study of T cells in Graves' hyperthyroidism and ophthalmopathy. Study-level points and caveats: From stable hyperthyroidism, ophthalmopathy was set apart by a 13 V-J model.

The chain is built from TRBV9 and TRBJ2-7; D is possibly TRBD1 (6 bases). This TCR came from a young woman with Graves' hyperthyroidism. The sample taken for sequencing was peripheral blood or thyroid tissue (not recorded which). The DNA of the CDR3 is TGTGCCAGCAGCGTAAGTGCAGGGGAAGGCGAGCAGTACTTC. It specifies CASSVSAGEGEQYF.